This T cell receptor beta chain was captured by sequencing in a study of cytomegalovirus exposure and HLA in healthy donors. Overall study context: Of the donors genotyped, 300 to 500 in all, less than 90% fell in the Caucasian-associated ancestry cluster. Study findings and constraints: It was confirmed in vitro that three of the CMV-associated chains were specific for CMV antigens. Trimming of TCR beta V- and J-genes showed a link, identified in a later analysis, to a missense DCLRE1C variant. Investigators reported about 160 TCR beta chains as tied to cytomegalovirus.

The PCR employed 60 Vbeta primers together with 13 Jbeta primers. Only in-frame clones appear in the TCRdb table, and some are missing; sequencing was by immunoSEQ multiplex PCR. The data hold 160,000 or so clones, with approximately 70% observed a single time. CDR1 and CDR2 from the germline V gene are WNHNN and SYGVQD (reference sequence). V lost 3 bases to trimming and J lost 4 bases; unmatched junction nucleotides: 10. The CDR3 spans 16 residues. A note on this clone: Its antigen is not identified.

The receptor was isolated from a human donor in good health. V usage is TRBV10-1 and J usage is TRBJ2-5, with 8 bases aligning to TRBD1. The material sequenced was PBMCs. The CDR3: CASSEGAGGLRETQYF. The CDR3 DNA sequence: TGCGCCAGCAGTGAAGGGGCAGGGGGCCTCCGAGAGACCCAGTACTTC.